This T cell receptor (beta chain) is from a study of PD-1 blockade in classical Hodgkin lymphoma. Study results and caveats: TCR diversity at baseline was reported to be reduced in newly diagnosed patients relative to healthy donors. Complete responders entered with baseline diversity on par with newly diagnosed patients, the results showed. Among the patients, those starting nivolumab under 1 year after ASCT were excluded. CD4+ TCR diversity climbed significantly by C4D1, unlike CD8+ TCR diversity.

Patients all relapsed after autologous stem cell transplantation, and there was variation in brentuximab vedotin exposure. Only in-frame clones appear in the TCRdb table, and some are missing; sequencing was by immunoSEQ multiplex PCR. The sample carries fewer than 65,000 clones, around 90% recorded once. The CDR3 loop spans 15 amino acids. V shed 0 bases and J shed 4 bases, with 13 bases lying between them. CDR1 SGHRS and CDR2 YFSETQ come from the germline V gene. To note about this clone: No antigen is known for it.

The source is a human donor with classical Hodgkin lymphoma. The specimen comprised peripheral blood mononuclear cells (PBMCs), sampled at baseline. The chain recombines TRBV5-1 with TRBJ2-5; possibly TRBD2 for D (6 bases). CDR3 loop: CASSLGGRPGETQYF. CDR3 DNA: TGCGCCAGCAGCTTGGGGGGGAGGCCCGGAGAGACCCAGTACTTC.